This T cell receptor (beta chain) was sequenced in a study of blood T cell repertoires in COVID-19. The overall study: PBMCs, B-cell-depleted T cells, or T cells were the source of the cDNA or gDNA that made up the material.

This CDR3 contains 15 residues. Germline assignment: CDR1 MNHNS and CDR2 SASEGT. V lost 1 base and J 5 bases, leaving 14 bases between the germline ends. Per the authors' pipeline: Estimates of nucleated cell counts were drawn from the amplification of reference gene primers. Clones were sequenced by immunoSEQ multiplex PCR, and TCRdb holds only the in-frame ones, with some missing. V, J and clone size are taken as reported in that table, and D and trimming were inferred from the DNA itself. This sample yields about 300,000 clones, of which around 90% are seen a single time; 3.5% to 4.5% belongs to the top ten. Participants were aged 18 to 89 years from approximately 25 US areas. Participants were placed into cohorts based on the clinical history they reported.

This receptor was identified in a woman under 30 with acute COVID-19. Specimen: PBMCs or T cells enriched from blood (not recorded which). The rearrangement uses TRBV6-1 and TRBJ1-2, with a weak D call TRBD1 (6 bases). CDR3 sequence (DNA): TGTGCCAGCAGTGAAGAGGGGGGGTTTGGGTATGGCTACACCTTC. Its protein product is CASSEEGGFGYGYTF.